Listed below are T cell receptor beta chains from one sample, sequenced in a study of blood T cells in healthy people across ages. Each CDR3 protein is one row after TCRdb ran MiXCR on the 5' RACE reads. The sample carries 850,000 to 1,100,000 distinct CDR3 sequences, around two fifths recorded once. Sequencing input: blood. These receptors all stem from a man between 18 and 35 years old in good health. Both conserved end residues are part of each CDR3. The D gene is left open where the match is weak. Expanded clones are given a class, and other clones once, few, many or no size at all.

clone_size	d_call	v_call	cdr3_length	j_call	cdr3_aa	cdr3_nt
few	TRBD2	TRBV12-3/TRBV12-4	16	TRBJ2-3	CASSPLGLAGLDTQYF	TGTGCCAGCAGTCCGCTCGGACTAGCGGGGTTGGATACGCAGTATTTT
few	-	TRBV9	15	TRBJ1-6	CASSVDRVGNSPLHF	TGTGCCAGCAGCGTAGACAGGGTCGGTAATTCACCCCTCCACTTT
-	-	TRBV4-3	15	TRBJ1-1	CASSQDSYMNTEAFF	TGCGCCAGCAGCCAAGATTCGTACATGAACACTGAAGCTTTCTTT
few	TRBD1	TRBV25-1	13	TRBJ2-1	CASTGTGTNEQFF	TGTGCCAGCACCGGGACAGGGACAAATGAGCAGTTCTTC
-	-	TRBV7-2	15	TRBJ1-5	CASSLVRSRDQPQHF	TGTGCCAGCAGCTTAGTCAGGTCACGAGATCAGCCCCAGCATTTT
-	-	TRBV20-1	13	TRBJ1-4	CSARQGSKEKLFF	TGCAGTGCTAGACAGGGGTCGAAAGAAAAACTGTTTTTT
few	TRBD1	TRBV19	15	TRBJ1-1	CASRVEGQGVAEAFF	TGTGCCAGTAGAGTAGAAGGACAGGGGGTAGCTGAAGCTTTCTTT
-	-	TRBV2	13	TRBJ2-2	CASSETRTGELFF	TGTGCCAGCAGTGAAACCCGGACCGGGGAGCTGTTTTTT
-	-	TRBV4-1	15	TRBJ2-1	CASSRIHLIAYEQFF	TGCGCCAGCAGCCGTATCCATCTGATAGCATATGAGCAGTTCTTC
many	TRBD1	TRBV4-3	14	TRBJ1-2	CASSQGSQGYGYTF	TGCGCCAGCAGCCAAGGTTCACAGGGGTATGGCTACACCTTC
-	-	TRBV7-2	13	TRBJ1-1	CASSARGIAEAFF	TGTGCCAGCAGCGCCCGCGGGATAGCTGAAGCTTTCTTT
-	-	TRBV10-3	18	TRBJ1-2	CAISESREQASTSYGYTF	TGTGCCATCAGTGAGTCTCGCGAACAGGCTTCCACGTCTTATGGCTACACCTTC
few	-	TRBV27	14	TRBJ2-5	CASSFGSGRETQYF	TGTGCCAGCAGTTTCGGGTCCGGTCGCGAGACCCAGTACTTC
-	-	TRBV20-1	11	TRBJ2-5	CSAWALETQYF	TGCAGTGCCTGGGCCTTAGAGACCCAGTACTTC
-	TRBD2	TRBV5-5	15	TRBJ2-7	CASRGLAGDSYEQYF	TGTGCCAGCAGAGGATTAGCGGGGGACTCCTACGAGCAGTACTTC
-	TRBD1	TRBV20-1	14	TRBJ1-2	CSARDPGQFYGYTF	TGCAGTGCTAGAGATCCGGGACAGTTCTATGGCTACACCTTC
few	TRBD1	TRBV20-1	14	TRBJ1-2	CSARDGGTGHGYTF	TGCAGTGCTAGAGATGGGGGGACAGGGCATGGCTACACCTTC
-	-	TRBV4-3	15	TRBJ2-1	CASSQDRALYNEQFF	TGCGCCAGCAGCCAAGATCGGGCTTTATACAATGAGCAGTTCTTC
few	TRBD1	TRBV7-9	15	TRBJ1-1	CASSPQGTGNTEAFF	TGTGCCAGCAGCCCTCAAGGGACAGGGAACACTGAAGCTTTCTTT
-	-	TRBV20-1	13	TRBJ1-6	CSVPGPGNSPLHF	TGCAGTGTACCGGGACCCGGTAATTCACCCCTCCACTTT
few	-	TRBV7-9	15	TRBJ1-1	CASSPVTGPNTEAFF	TGTGCCAGCAGCCCCGTAACAGGGCCCAACACTGAAGCTTTCTTT
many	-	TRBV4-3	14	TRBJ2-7	CASSQDLGGYEQYF	TGTGCCAGCAGCCAAGACCTAGGTGGCTACGAGCAGTACTTC
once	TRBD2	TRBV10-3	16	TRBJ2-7	CAIRTSGGYPSYEQYF	TGTGCCATCAGGACTAGCGGGGGTTACCCTTCCTACGAGCAGTACTTC
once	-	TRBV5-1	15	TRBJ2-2	CASSRAGKNTGELFF	TGCGCCAGCTCCAGGGCAGGGAAGAACACCGGGGAGCTGTTTTTT
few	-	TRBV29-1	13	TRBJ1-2	CSVASRQRDGYTF	TGCAGCGTCGCCTCTAGACAGCGGGATGGCTACACCTTC
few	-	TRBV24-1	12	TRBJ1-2	CATSDSGYGYTF	TGTGCCACCAGTGATTCTGGCTATGGCTACACCTTC
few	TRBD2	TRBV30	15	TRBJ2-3	CAWSGGTSGADTQYF	TGTGCCTGGAGTGGGGGGACTAGCGGCGCAGATACGCAGTATTTT
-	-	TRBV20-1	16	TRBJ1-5	CSASVSADYSNQPQHF	TGCAGTGCTAGTGTTTCGGCGGATTATAGCAATCAGCCCCAGCATTTT
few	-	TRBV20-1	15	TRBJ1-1	CSASDKTHLNTEAFF	TGCAGTGCTAGCGATAAGACACACCTGAACACTGAAGCTTTCTTT
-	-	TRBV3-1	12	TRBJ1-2	CASAQAGYGYTF	TGTGCCAGCGCCCAAGCGGGCTATGGCTACACCTTC
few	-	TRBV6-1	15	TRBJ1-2	CASSGGRGANYGYTF	TGTGCCAGCAGTGGGGGTCGGGGGGCAAACTATGGCTACACCTTC
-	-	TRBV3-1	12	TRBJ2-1	CAARDVHNEQFF	TGTGCCGCCCGGGACGTACACAATGAGCAGTTCTTC
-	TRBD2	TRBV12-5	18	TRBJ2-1	CASGFPSSGGDHYNEQFF	TGTGCTAGTGGTTTTCCTTCTAGCGGGGGGGATCACTACAATGAGCAGTTCTTC
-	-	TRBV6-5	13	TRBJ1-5	CASSYGTDQPQHF	TGTGCCAGCAGTTACGGGACCGATCAGCCCCAGCATTTT
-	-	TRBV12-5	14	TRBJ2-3	CASGLETGEDTRYF	TGTGCTAGTGGTTTGGAAACCGGCGAAGATACGCGGTATTTT
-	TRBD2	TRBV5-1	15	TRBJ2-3	CASSEGLAGSDTQYF	TGCGCCAGCAGCGAAGGACTAGCAGGGTCAGATACGCAGTATTTT
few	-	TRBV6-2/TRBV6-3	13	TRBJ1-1	CASRRQSNTEAFF	TGTGCCAGCAGAAGACAGTCTAACACTGAAGCTTTCTTT
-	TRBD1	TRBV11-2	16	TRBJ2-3	CASSLVPGQGPDTQYF	TGTGCCAGCAGCTTAGTGCCCGGACAGGGCCCAGATACGCAGTATTTT
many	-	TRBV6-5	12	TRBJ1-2	CASRKQGRGYTF	TGTGCCAGCAGAAAACAGGGACGCGGCTACACCTTC
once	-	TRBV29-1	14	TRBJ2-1	CSVDDPGGSYEQFF	TGCAGCGTTGACGACCCTGGGGGCTCCTACGAGCAGTTCTTC
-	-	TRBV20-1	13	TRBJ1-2	CSARDGHNYGYTF	TGCAGTGCTAGGGACGGACATAACTATGGCTACACCTTC
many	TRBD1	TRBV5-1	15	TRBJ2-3	CASSLVGQGTDTQYF	TGCGCCAGCAGCCTGGTGGGACAGGGAACAGATACGCAGTATTTT
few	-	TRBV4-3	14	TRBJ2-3	CASSPTGLADTQYF	TGCGCCAGCAGCCCGACGGGTTTAGCAGATACGCAGTATTTT
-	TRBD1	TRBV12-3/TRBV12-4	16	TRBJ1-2	CASRPQDRGPNYGYTF	TGTGCCAGCAGACCCCAGGACAGGGGTCCAAACTATGGCTACACCTTC
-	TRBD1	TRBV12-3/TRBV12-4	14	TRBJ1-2	CASSMTGGVYGYTF	TGTGCCAGCAGTATGACAGGGGGCGTCTATGGCTACACCTTC
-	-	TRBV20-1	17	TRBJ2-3	CSAEGGDRSYSTDTQYF	TGCAGTGCCGAGGGGGGCGACCGATCTTACAGCACAGATACGCAGTATTTT
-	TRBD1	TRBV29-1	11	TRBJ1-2	CSANRGQGYTF	TGCAGCGCGAACAGGGGGCAGGGCTACACCTTC
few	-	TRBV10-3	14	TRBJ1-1	CAISESTGGTEAFF	TGTGCCATCAGTGAGTCGACTGGAGGGACTGAAGCTTTCTTT
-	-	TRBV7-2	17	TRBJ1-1	CASSLGVPEMLLTEAFF	TGTGCCAGCAGCTTAGGGGTGCCGGAAATGTTGCTCACTGAAGCTTTCTTT
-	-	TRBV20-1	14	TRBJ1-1	CSATRGSPSTEAFF	TGCAGTGCTACTCGGGGATCCCCTTCTACTGAAGCTTTCTTT
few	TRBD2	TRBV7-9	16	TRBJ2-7	CASTKRTSGIAYEQYF	TGTGCCAGCACCAAACGGACTAGCGGGATTGCCTACGAGCAGTACTTC
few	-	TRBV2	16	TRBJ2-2	CASSEVEGTNTGELFF	TGTGCCAGCAGTGAAGTTGAAGGCACGAACACCGGGGAGCTGTTTTTT
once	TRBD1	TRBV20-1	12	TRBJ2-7	CSARDQGDEQYF	TGCAGTGCTAGAGACCAGGGGGACGAGCAGTACTTC
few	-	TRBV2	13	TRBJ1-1	CASSGKGFTEAFF	TGTGCCAGCAGTGGAAAAGGGTTCACTGAAGCTTTCTTT
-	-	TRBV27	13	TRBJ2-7	CASSRDTEDEQYF	TGTGCCAGCAGCCGGGACACTGAGGACGAGCAGTACTTC